This is a list of T cell receptor beta chains from one sample in a study of Ad26.COV2.S vaccination and SARS-CoV-2 variants. Generated by immunoSEQ multiplex PCR, the TCRdb table keeps only in-frame clones and is missing some. The sample lists fewer than 800,000 clones, roughly nine tenths occurring once. Sample: peripheral blood, taken in a trial of Ad26.COV2.S vaccine versus placebo. The origin of the receptors is a person aged 18-65 years who received the Ad26.COV2.S COVID-19 vaccine or a placebo. The CDR3 runs from the conserved cysteine through the conserved F or W. D genes are given only for firm matches. A clone size is listed for some rows: how often the clone was seen (once, few, many), or a class if it is expanded.

v_call	j_call	clone_size	d_call	cdr3_nt	cdr3_aa
TRBV6-5	TRBJ2-7	.	TRBD1	TGTGCCAGCAGTTACTCGGACAGGGGTTTGGACGAGCAGTACTTC	CASSYSDRGLDEQYF
TRBV15	TRBJ1-1	.	.	TGTGCCACCAGCAACCCCGCGGGTAAGGGGAACACTGAAGCTTTCTTT	CATSNPAGKGNTEAFF
TRBV18	TRBJ2-7	.	.	TGTGCCAGCTCACCTGGCCCATGGTCCTACGAGCAGTACTTC	CASSPGPWSYEQYF
TRBV4-2	TRBJ1-3	.	.	TGTGCCAGCAGCCCAAGCTCCAGGGAATCGGGAAACACCATATATTTT	CASSPSSRESGNTIYF
TRBV7-2	TRBJ1-1	.	TRBD1	TGTGCCAGCAGCTCGACAGGGACGACTGAAGCTTTCTTT	CASSSTGTTEAFF
TRBV7-9	TRBJ1-4	.	TRBD1	TGTGCCAGCAGCTCACAGGGGATTAATGAAAAACTGTTTTTT	CASSSQGINEKLFF
TRBV7-2	TRBJ1-5	once	.	TGTGCCAGCAGCCCATCGGCCTGGCAGCCCCAGCATTTT	CASSPSAWQPQHF
TRBV13	TRBJ1-2	once	TRBD1	TGTGCCAGCAGCTTAAGGCAGGGGGTAGGAGGCGGCTACACCTTC	CASSLRQGVGGGYTF
TRBV2	TRBJ2-7	.	.	TGTGCCAGCTTTCAGGGCCCCTTCTACGAGCAGTACTTC	CASFQGPFYEQYF
TRBV6-5	TRBJ1-1	.	.	TGTGCCAGCAGTAACTCACGACAGGCCCCTGAAGCTTTCTTT	CASSNSRQAPEAFF
TRBV27	TRBJ2-3	.	TRBD2	TGTGCCAGCAGTCGGCGACTAGCAGCTAGCACAGATACGCAGTATTTT	CASSRRLAASTDTQYF
TRBV25-1	TRBJ2-2	.	.	TGTGCCAGCAGTGACCCGGTAGCGGCCGGGGAGCTGTTTTTT	CASSDPVAAGELFF
TRBV5-1	TRBJ2-5	.	.	TGCGCCAGCAGCTTGGGACAGTTGCGGGAGACCCAGTACTTC	CASSLGQLRETQYF
TRBV5-6	TRBJ2-2	.	TRBD1	TGTGCCAGCAGGTTGGCCCCCGCGACAGGGGAAAGAACCGGGGAGCTGTTTTTT	CASRLAPATGERTGELFF
TRBV6-6	TRBJ1-3	once	.	TGTGCCAGCAGAGAGTCGCCTGGAAACACCATATATTTT	CASRESPGNTIYF
TRBV6-5	TRBJ2-7	.	.	TGTGCCAGCAGTCAGGGTGGCGAGCAGTACTTC	CASSQGGEQYF
TRBV5-1	TRBJ2-1	.	.	TGCGCCAGCAGCGCCAGGGAGTCCTACAATGAGCAGTTCTTC	CASSARESYNEQFF
TRBV10-3	TRBJ1-2	.	.	TGTGCCATCAGGAGACAGGAAGGCTACACCTTC	CAIRRQEGYTF
TRBV12-3/TRBV12-4	TRBJ2-5	.	.	TGTGCCAGCAGTTCTCAAGAGACCCAGTACTTC	CASSSQETQYF
TRBV30	TRBJ2-3	.	.	TGTGCCTCTGAAGGACGGGGACTCACAGATACGCAGTATTTT	CASEGRGLTDTQYF
TRBV3-1/TRBV3-2	TRBJ2-7	few	TRBD1	TGTGCCAGCAGCCAACGGACAGGGAGCGACGAGCAGTACTTC	CASSQRTGSDEQYF
TRBV29-1	TRBJ2-5	.	.	TGCAGCGTTGCTTTAGAGACCCAGTACTTC	CSVALETQYF
TRBV18	TRBJ2-3	.	TRBD2	TGTGCCAGCTCCCCCACCGTTCTCAGCGGGGGTCATACGCAGTATTTT	CASSPTVLSGGHTQYF
TRBV6-5	TRBJ1-1	.	.	TGTGCCAGCAGTTACGACAGGAAGACTGAAGCTTTCTTT	CASSYDRKTEAFF
TRBV25-1	TRBJ2-7	once	TRBD1	TGTGCCAGCAGTGGCCCCTTGACAGGGGCCGAGCAGTACTTC	CASSGPLTGAEQYF
TRBV5-1	TRBJ2-2	.	TRBD2	TGCGCCAGCAGCTGGGGGGGACTAGCGGGAGCGGCCGGGGAGCTGTTTTTT	CASSWGGLAGAAGELFF
TRBV10-1	TRBJ2-1	.	.	TGCGCCAGCAGTGAGGGGGAGGTCAACAATGAGCAGTTCTTC	CASSEGEVNNEQFF
TRBV19	TRBJ2-7	.	.	TGTGCCAGTAGTACCAACGAAGGTCCCCTCCCCTACGAGCAGTACTTC	CASSTNEGPLPYEQYF
TRBV5-1	TRBJ1-5	few	.	TGCGCCAGCAGCTTGGCCGGGGGGATTTATCAGCCCCAGCATTTT	CASSLAGGIYQPQHF
TRBV9	TRBJ1-2	.	.	TGTGCCAGCAGCGTAGAGGCCAGGGACTATGGCTACACCTTC	CASSVEARDYGYTF
TRBV5-1	TRBJ2-7	once	TRBD1	TGCGCCAGCAGGCGACAGGGTCTCGCCTACGAGCAGTACTTC	CASRRQGLAYEQYF
TRBV6-5	TRBJ2-1	.	.	TGTGCCAGCAGTTACGGTCGGGGGCCCGCCTTCTTC	CASSYGRGPAFF
TRBV5-1	TRBJ1-6	.	.	TGCGCCAGCAGCTTGGCAGGGAGGAATTCACCCCTCCACTTT	CASSLAGRNSPLHF
TRBV11-1	TRBJ1-6	few	TRBD1	TGTGCCAGCAGCCCTCCGGGACAGGGGGCTAACTCACCCCTCCACTTT	CASSPPGQGANSPLHF
TRBV27	TRBJ2-2	.	TRBD2	TGTGCCAGCAGTCCCAGGACTAGCGGGAGGGGCGGGGAGCTGTTTTTT	CASSPRTSGRGGELFF
TRBV20-1	TRBJ1-1	once	.	TGCAGTGCTAGTATCAGTTCGATTGAAGCTTTCTTT	CSASISSIEAFF
TRBV5-1	TRBJ2-3	.	.	TGCGCCAGCAGCTTGGGGGCGGACTCGAGCACAGATACGCAGTATTTT	CASSLGADSSTDTQYF
TRBV21-1	TRBJ2-7	.	.	TGTGCCAGCAGCAAGGGGGATCCGGCCTACGAGCAGTACTTC	CASSKGDPAYEQYF
TRBV30	TRBJ2-6	.	.	TGTGCCTGGGAACGGGTCTCTGGGGCCAACGTCCTGACTTTC	CAWERVSGANVLTF
TRBV19	TRBJ2-7	few	.	TGTGCCAGTAGTATGGGAGGCTACGAGCAGTACTTC	CASSMGGYEQYF
TRBV3-1/TRBV3-2	TRBJ2-1	.	TRBD2	TGTGCCAGCAGCTATTCTATAGCGGGAGATTTGGATGAGCAGTTCTTC	CASSYSIAGDLDEQFF
TRBV2	TRBJ1-2	.	TRBD1	TGTGCCAGCAGTGGACAGGGGGCGGGCTATGGCTACACCTTC	CASSGQGAGYGYTF
TRBV19	TRBJ1-6	few	.	TGTGCCAGCCGAGACATTGACGGATCACCCCTCCACTTT	CASRDIDGSPLHF
TRBV6-5	TRBJ2-7	.	.	TGTGCCAGCAGGGCCAGTCAGGGCTACGAGCAGTACTTC	CASRASQGYEQYF
TRBV7-3	TRBJ1-1	.	.	TGTGCCAGCAGGTTAGGGGTGAACACTGAAGCTTTCTTT	CASRLGVNTEAFF
TRBV12-5	TRBJ2-1	.	.	TGTGCTAGTGGTTTGCGACTGCATGAGCAGTTCTTC	CASGLRLHEQFF
TRBV18	TRBJ2-2	.	.	TGTGCCAGCTCGCGTTCCGGGCCCCAGAACACCGGGGAGCTGTTTTTT	CASSRSGPQNTGELFF
TRBV4-1	TRBJ2-3	.	.	TGCGCCAGCAGCCAAGACGGGGGCCGGGGACAGAAGCCAGATACGCAGTATTTT	CASSQDGGRGQKPDTQYF
TRBV2	TRBJ2-1	.	.	TGTGCCAGCAGTGAACGGCCCCTCGTCGGTGAGCAGTTCTTC	CASSERPLVGEQFF
TRBV3-1/TRBV3-2	TRBJ2-1	.	.	TGTGCCAGCAGCTCAAGAGGGGGAAGCTCCTACAATGAGCAGTTCTTC	CASSSRGGSSYNEQFF
TRBV24-1	TRBJ2-2	.	.	TGTGCCACGAGTGACAGGATAAGGGCCGGGGAGCTGTTTTTT	CATSDRIRAGELFF
TRBV12-3/TRBV12-4	TRBJ2-5	.	.	TGTGCCAGCAGTTTAAGGGGGGGAGAGACCCAGTACTTC	CASSLRGGETQYF
TRBV27	TRBJ2-2	.	.	TGTGCCAGCAGTTCGAGTGGGGTGGGACTTCTCAACACCGGGGAGCTGTTTTTT	CASSSSGVGLLNTGELFF
TRBV19	TRBJ2-3	.	.	TGTGCCAGTAGTATGCTTGTGCCGGGAGCGCAAGATACGCAGTATTTT	CASSMLVPGAQDTQYF
TRBV21-1	TRBJ2-1	.	.	.	CASSKGGVGQGNNWGNEQFF